These 6 T cell receptor beta chains originate from one sample sequenced in a study of CD8 T cells in Susac syndrome. RNA totalling roughly 0.45 to 1 ug underwent reverse transcription with random hexamers. In TCRdb, the immunoSEQ multiplex PCR reads were re-called with MiXCR into one record per CDR3 protein. Of about 140,000 distinct CDR3 sequences listed, just under 95% were seen once; the top ten hold around 0.15%. Sample: CD4+ T cells from PBMCs. All receptors derive from a human donor with Susac syndrome.

This clonotype was seen more than once but under ten times. The V and J genes are TRBV6-5 and TRBJ2-7; 9 positions agree with TRBD1. V gave up 5 bases and J gave up 4 bases; unmatched junction bases: 9. Germline CDR1 reads MNHEY; CDR2 reads SVGAGI. The CDR3 contains 15 residues. In DNA, the CDR3 is TGTGCCAGCAGTGCCTCGGGACAGGGTATTTACGAGCAGTACTTC. Amino acids: CASSASGQGIYEQYF.

The chain links TRBV18 to TRBJ1-5; D unresolved. The V and J ends lost 2 bases and 0 bases respectively, with 8 bases between them. The V gene's germline CDR1 is KGHSH and CDR2 LQKENI. The CDR3 spans 15 residues. The CDR3: CASSPTQSSNQPQHF. The CDR3 DNA reads TGTGCCAGCTCACCAACGCAGTCTAGCAATCAGCCCCAGCATTTT.

This clonotype was seen once. The gene calls are TRBV6-2 or TRBV6-3 and TRBJ1-1, with D possibly being TRBD1 (5 bases). The V gene's germline CDR1 is MNHEY and CDR2 SVGEGT. V was pared by 5 bases and J by 1 base, with 11 bases between. The CDR3 runs to 14 residues. The CDR3 nucleotides are TGTGCCAGCAGTCCTGCAGGGACGAACACTGAAGCTTTCTTT. Protein: CASSPAGTNTEAFF.

The V call is TRBV30, the J call TRBJ1-2; TRBD1 aligns across 7 bases. This CDR3 comprises 13 residues. Germline V gene data show CDR1 as GTSNPN and CDR2 as SVGIG (reference sequence). V gave up 1 base and J gave up 7 bases; unmatched junction bases: 6. The CDR3 reads CAWSDTGEAGYTF. Here the CDR3 DNA reads TGTGCCTGGAGTGATACAGGGGAAGCTGGCTACACCTTC.

The V gene is TRBV4-1, the J gene TRBJ2-4; 8 bases are shared with TRBD1. The germline gives CDR1 MGHRA, CDR2 YSYEKL. The CDR3 covers 19 residues. V lost 4 bases, J lost 7 bases, and 21 bases stayed unmatched. CDR3 amino acids: CASSPKEGPPVRTGNIQYF. The CDR3 region has the DNA TGCGCCAGCAGCCCCAAAGAAGGACCTCCCGTCCGGACAGGGAACATTCAGTACTTC.

The chain combines TRBV12-3 or TRBV12-4 with TRBJ1-6, with unresolved D. CDR3 length: 14 residues. The germline V and J ends were trimmed by 1 base and 13 bases, with 14 bases remaining between them. CDR3 in DNA: TGTGCCAGCAGTTTAGAACGGGTCAGGAGTCCCCTCCACTTT. Translated: CASSLERVRSPLHF.